This T cell receptor (beta chain) was observed in a study of T cell repertoires in cytomegalovirus infection (dated by TCRdb to the late 2010s). Describing the broader study: The peptide stimulations were aimed at well-studied HLA-B-restricted epitopes as well as recently identified HLA-C-restricted CMV epitopes, whose presentation resists viral immunomodulation. Donor HLA type was relevant to the analysis, because carriage of CMV infection together with the matching HLA type was indicated by public TCR beta signatures.

The instrument given in TCRdb is Illumina HiSeq 1500. Through fastp at Q25 and MiXCR, TCRdb rebuilt clones from the public reads, retaining in-frame beta chains. Entries that share a CDR3 protein sequence are merged under the most common genes and DNA. The sample includes about 770,000 distinct CDR3 sequences, with just under 30% observed a single time. The ten largest clones represent around 13% of the sample. Sample treatment or condition, as interpreted from the label and publication: in vitro stimulation with specific CMV peptide epitopes to enrich CMV-specific T cells. Via the germline V gene (reference sequence), CDR1 is MNHEY and CDR2 SMNVEV. V and J are truncated by 2 bases and 5 bases respectively, leaving an intervening sequence of 15 bases. The CDR3 contains 15 residues, cysteine and phenylalanine counted. Only the CDR3 part of the read is kept: 45 bases, read in frame from the first base.

Ten or more counts support this clonotype. Which antigen it targets is not known. Base qualities were left out, and no much larger clone turns up one base away. Study-wide conclusions, independent of this receptor: The ex vivo response was dominated by HLA-C-restricted CMV-specific TCR beta clonotypes, and the single most frequent clonotype in two of eight donors was supplied by these HLA-C-restricted clonotypes. In both this cohort and an independent cohort of approximately 350 donors, the cumulative frequency of public TCR beta family members distinguished carriers of CMV infection plus the relevant HLA type.

This sequence was found in a human donor in good health (CMV status not recorded). Some clones in this sample may be carry-over from other donors' samples. This specimen was cultured CD8+ T cells from PBMCs, taken from culture after CMV antigen stimulation. Recombination connected TRBV27 to TRBJ1-1; possibly the D gene is TRBD1, per 6 matching bases. Read as DNA, the sequence is TGTGCCAGCAGTTTAATGGCCGGGGGCCAAACTGAAGCTTTCTTT. Its amino acids are CASSLMAGGQTEAFF.